One sample yielded the 18 T cell receptor beta chains listed below, sequenced in a study of PD-L1 blockade in urothelial cancer. The method was immunoSEQ multiplex PCR; TCRdb's version includes in-frame clones alone and lacks a portion of them. Of some 66,000 clones in the sample, about 86% were seen once. Time point specified: pretreatment peripheral blood. The sample here was PBMCs, taken around atezolizumab (anti-PD-L1) treatment. These receptors all stem from a man aged 55 to 70 with urothelial cancer.

This clone was found once. The chain employs TRBV11-2 and TRBJ1-2; a possible D gene is TRBD1 (6 bases). Trimming stripped 2 bases from V and 8 bases from J, with 9 bases between. Germline V gene data show CDR1 as SGHAT and CDR2 as FQNNGV. The CDR3 loop spans 12 amino acids. This CDR3 reads CASSLLGTGYTF. CDR3 DNA sequence: TGTGCCAGCAGCTTACTGGGGACAGGCTACACCTTC.

The DNA of the CDR3 is TGTGCCAGCAGTTTATCGGAGTTGACCCGGTCGGAAGAGACCCAGTACTTC. Translated, it gives CASSLSELTRSEETQYF. The chain employs TRBV27 and TRBJ2-5; D gene unclear. The germline gives CDR1 MNHEY, CDR2 SMNVEV (reference sequence). This CDR3 comprises 17 residues. V was cut by 0 bases and J by 3 bases, with 17 bases left in between.

The chain combines TRBV4-1 with TRBJ2-1, with 9 bases identical to TRBD1. V lost 0 bases and J lost 6; bases outside the gene matches: 12. Germline CDR1 MGHRA, CDR2 YSYEKL. This CDR3 is 18 amino acids long. The CDR3 DNA reads as TGCGCCAGCAGCCAAGATAGGGGACAGGGAGTGAGGGCCAATGAGCAGTTCTTC. It is translated as CASSQDRGQGVRANEQFF.

The chain combines TRBV28 with TRBJ2-5; 11 bases are a match to TRBD2. With V trimmed by 5 bases and J by 0 bases, 5 bases remained unmatched. This CDR3 contains 16 residues. Germline V lookup: CDR1 MDHEN, CDR2 SYDVKM. The DNA of the CDR3 is TGTGCCAGCAGTGAGGGACTAGCGGCGTACCAAGAGACCCAGTACTTC. This gives the protein CASSEGLAAYQETQYF.

This clone was observed at least ten times. This chain joins TRBV7-9 and TRBJ2-3, with TRBD2 matching 11 bases. This CDR3 region has 17 residues. J was trimmed by 2 bases and V by 1 base; bases with no gene match: 5. Germline-derived CDR1 and CDR2 are SEHNR and FQNEAQ (reference sequence). The CDR3 sequence is CASSLDASGGITDTQYF. The DNA for the CDR3 is TGTGCCAGCAGCTTAGACGCTAGCGGGGGGATCACAGATACGCAGTATTTT. The full variable domain, completed using reference TRBV7-9 and TRBJ2-3, is DTGVSQNPRHKITKRGQNVTFRCDPISEHNRLYWYRQTLGQGPEFLTYFQNEAQLEKSRLLSDRFSAERPKGSFSTLEIQRTEQGDSAMYLCASSLDASGGITDTQYFGPGTRLTVL.

This rearrangement joins TRBV5-1 to TRBJ1-6; TRBD1 matches at 7 bases. CDR3 length: 15 residues. Germline CDR1 and CDR2: SGHRS and YFSETQ. Trimming took 0 bases from V and 8 from J; bases not matched to a gene: 5. CDR3 sequence (DNA): TGCGCCAGCAGCTTGGAGGGACAGCCCCATTCACCCCTCCACTTT. It codes for CASSLEGQPHSPLHF. Drawing the rest from reference TRBV5-1 and TRBJ1-6, the complete variable domain is KAGVTQTPRYLIKTRGQQVTLSCSPISGHRSVSWYQQTPGQGLQFLFEYFSETQRNKGNFPGRFSGRQFSNSRSEMNVSTLELGDSALYLCASSLEGQPHSPLHFGNGTRLTVT.

The CDR3 bases are TGTGCCAGCAGCTTGGGACTAGCGGACTACTCCTACAATGAGCAGTTCTTC. Translated, it gives CASSLGLADYSYNEQFF. The chain couples TRBV5-4 to TRBJ2-1; TRBD2 agrees at 9 bases. CDR3 length equals 17 residues. V lost 0 bases, J lost 0 bases, and 4 bases stayed unmatched. The V gene's germline CDR1 is SGHNT and CDR2 YYREEE (reference sequence). The whole variable domain, remainder taken from reference TRBV5-4 and TRBJ2-1, is ETGVTQSPTHLIKTRGQQVTLRCSSQSGHNTVSWYQQALGQGPQFIFQYYREEENGRGNFPPRFSGLQFPNYSSELNVNALELDDSALYLCASSLGLADYSYNEQFFGPGTRLTVL.

The rearrangement links TRBV5-1 to TRBJ2-7; TRBD1 matches 10 bases. The CDR3 consists of 14 residues. Germline V CDR1 and CDR2: SGHRS, YFSETQ. Trimming removed 4 bases from V and 4 bases from J; junction bases left unmatched: 5. CDR3 amino acids: CASSTRQGAYEQYF. The CDR3 bases are TGCGCCAGCAGCACTAGACAGGGGGCGTACGAGCAGTACTTC.

The table lists this clone with a count of one. Other DNA sequences from this sample encode an identical CDR3 as well. The V and J genes are TRBV11-2 and TRBJ2-2; D is ambiguous. The germline CDR1 and CDR2 sequences are SGHAT and FQNNGV. The CDR3 loop spans 14 amino acids. V lost 5 bases to trimming and J lost 0 bases, with 7 bases between them. CDR3 sequence (DNA): TGTGCCAGCAGCCCCCGGGCGAACACCGGGGAGCTGTTTTTT. It encodes CASSPRANTGELFF.

This sequence joins TRBV15 and TRBJ1-4; D uncertain. Trimming cost V 0 bases and J 8 bases, with 7 bases left between them. Germline V lookup: CDR1 LNHNV, CDR2 YYDKDF (reference sequence). The CDR3 contains 13 residues. This CDR3 reads CATSRDLTEKLFF. CDR3 nucleotides: TGTGCCACCAGCAGAGATTTAACAGAAAAACTGTTTTTT.

The table lists this clone with many counts. The V call is TRBV6-1, the J call TRBJ1-1; D gene uncertain. The CDR3 sequence is 15 residues long. The germline gives CDR1 MNHNS, CDR2 SASEGT. V was shortened by 1 base and J by 1 base, with 10 bases between the two germline ends. The CDR3 loop reads CASSEGWERNTEAFF. In DNA, the CDR3 is TGTGCCAGCAGTGAAGGGTGGGAGAGGAACACTGAAGCTTTCTTT.

The rearrangement uses TRBV7-9 and TRBJ2-1; 7 nucleotides align to TRBD1. Trimming removed 4 bases from V and 7 bases from J; junction bases left unmatched: 7. The CDR3 totals 14 residues. Germline V gene data show CDR1 as SEHNR and CDR2 as FQNEAQ (reference sequence). CDR3: CASSYHRGGNEQFF. The CDR3 bases are TGTGCCAGCAGCTACCACAGGGGCGGGAATGAGCAGTTCTTC. Supplemented by reference TRBV7-9 and TRBJ2-1, the full variable domain reads DTGVSQNPRHKITKRGQNVTFRCDPISEHNRLYWYRQTLGQGPEFLTYFQNEAQLEKSRLLSDRFSAERPKGSFSTLEIQRTEQGDSAMYLCASSYHRGGNEQFFGPGTRLTVL.

CDR3 region: CASKRTRNEMNTEAFF. CDR3 nucleotides: TGTGCCAGCAAACGGACACGGAACGAGATGAACACTGAAGCTTTCTTT. This rearrangement joins TRBV27 to TRBJ1-1, with D possibly TRBD1 on 5 matching bases. CDR3 length: 16 residues. Germline CDR1 MNHEY, CDR2 SMNVEV (reference sequence). V lost 7 bases to trimming and J lost 0 bases, with 18 bases between them.

This sequence joins TRBV5-1 and TRBJ1-2, with TRBD1 as a possible D gene (5 bases). The CDR3 extends over 17 amino acids. Germline V gene data show CDR1 as SGHRS and CDR2 as YFSETQ. The V end was cut by 0 bases, the J end by 1 base, with 16 bases between. The CDR3 DNA sequence: TGCGCCAGCAGCTTGGATGGGGCAGGGACTCGTAACTATGGCTACACCTTC. It encodes CASSLDGAGTRNYGYTF. Full variable domain (missing parts from reference TRBV5-1 and TRBJ1-2): KAGVTQTPRYLIKTRGQQVTLSCSPISGHRSVSWYQQTPGQGLQFLFEYFSETQRNKGNFPGRFSGRQFSNSRSEMNVSTLELGDSALYLCASSLDGAGTRNYGYTFGSGTRLTVV.

The chain carries TRBV6-1 and TRBJ2-7; possible D gene TRBD1, 6 bases. Germline V CDR1 and CDR2: MNHNS, SASEGT. V was pared by 2 bases and J by 6 bases, with 17 bases between. The CDR3 is 15 residues long. CDR3 loop: CASSEKVRQVSEQYF. The CDR3 nucleotides read TGTGCCAGCAGTGAAAAGGTGAGACAGGTCTCCGAGCAGTACTTC.

The chain employs TRBV4-1 and TRBJ1-1; a weak D match, TRBD1 (6 bases). V dropped 5 bases and J dropped 4 bases, with 11 bases sitting between them. Germline V CDR1 and CDR2: MGHRA, YSYEKL. This CDR3 is built from 13 residues. The DNA of the CDR3 is TGCGCCAGCAGCATTACAGGGCTCACTGAAGCTTTCTTT. Translating gives CASSITGLTEAFF.

V usage is TRBV4-2 and J usage is TRBJ1-5; a weak D match, TRBD1 (5 bases). Germline loops: CDR1 LGHNA, CDR2 YNFKEQ. The CDR3 spans 13 residues. Trimming took 4 bases from V and 3 from J, leaving 7 bases between them. The CDR3 DNA reads as TGTGCCAGCAGCCCACAGGTCAATCAGCCCCAGCATTTT. The encoded protein is CASSPQVNQPQHF.

V usage is TRBV10-2 and J usage is TRBJ1-1; 9 bases are shared with TRBD1. Trimming removed 3 bases from V and 6 bases from J; junction bases left unmatched: 11. The CDR3 runs 16 residues. Germline V lookup: CDR1 WSHSY, CDR2 SAAADI. CDR3 nucleotide sequence: TGCGCCAGCAGTGACCCCTGGGGACAGGGTTTCGCTGAAGCTTTCTTT. This codes for CASSDPWGQGFAEAFF.